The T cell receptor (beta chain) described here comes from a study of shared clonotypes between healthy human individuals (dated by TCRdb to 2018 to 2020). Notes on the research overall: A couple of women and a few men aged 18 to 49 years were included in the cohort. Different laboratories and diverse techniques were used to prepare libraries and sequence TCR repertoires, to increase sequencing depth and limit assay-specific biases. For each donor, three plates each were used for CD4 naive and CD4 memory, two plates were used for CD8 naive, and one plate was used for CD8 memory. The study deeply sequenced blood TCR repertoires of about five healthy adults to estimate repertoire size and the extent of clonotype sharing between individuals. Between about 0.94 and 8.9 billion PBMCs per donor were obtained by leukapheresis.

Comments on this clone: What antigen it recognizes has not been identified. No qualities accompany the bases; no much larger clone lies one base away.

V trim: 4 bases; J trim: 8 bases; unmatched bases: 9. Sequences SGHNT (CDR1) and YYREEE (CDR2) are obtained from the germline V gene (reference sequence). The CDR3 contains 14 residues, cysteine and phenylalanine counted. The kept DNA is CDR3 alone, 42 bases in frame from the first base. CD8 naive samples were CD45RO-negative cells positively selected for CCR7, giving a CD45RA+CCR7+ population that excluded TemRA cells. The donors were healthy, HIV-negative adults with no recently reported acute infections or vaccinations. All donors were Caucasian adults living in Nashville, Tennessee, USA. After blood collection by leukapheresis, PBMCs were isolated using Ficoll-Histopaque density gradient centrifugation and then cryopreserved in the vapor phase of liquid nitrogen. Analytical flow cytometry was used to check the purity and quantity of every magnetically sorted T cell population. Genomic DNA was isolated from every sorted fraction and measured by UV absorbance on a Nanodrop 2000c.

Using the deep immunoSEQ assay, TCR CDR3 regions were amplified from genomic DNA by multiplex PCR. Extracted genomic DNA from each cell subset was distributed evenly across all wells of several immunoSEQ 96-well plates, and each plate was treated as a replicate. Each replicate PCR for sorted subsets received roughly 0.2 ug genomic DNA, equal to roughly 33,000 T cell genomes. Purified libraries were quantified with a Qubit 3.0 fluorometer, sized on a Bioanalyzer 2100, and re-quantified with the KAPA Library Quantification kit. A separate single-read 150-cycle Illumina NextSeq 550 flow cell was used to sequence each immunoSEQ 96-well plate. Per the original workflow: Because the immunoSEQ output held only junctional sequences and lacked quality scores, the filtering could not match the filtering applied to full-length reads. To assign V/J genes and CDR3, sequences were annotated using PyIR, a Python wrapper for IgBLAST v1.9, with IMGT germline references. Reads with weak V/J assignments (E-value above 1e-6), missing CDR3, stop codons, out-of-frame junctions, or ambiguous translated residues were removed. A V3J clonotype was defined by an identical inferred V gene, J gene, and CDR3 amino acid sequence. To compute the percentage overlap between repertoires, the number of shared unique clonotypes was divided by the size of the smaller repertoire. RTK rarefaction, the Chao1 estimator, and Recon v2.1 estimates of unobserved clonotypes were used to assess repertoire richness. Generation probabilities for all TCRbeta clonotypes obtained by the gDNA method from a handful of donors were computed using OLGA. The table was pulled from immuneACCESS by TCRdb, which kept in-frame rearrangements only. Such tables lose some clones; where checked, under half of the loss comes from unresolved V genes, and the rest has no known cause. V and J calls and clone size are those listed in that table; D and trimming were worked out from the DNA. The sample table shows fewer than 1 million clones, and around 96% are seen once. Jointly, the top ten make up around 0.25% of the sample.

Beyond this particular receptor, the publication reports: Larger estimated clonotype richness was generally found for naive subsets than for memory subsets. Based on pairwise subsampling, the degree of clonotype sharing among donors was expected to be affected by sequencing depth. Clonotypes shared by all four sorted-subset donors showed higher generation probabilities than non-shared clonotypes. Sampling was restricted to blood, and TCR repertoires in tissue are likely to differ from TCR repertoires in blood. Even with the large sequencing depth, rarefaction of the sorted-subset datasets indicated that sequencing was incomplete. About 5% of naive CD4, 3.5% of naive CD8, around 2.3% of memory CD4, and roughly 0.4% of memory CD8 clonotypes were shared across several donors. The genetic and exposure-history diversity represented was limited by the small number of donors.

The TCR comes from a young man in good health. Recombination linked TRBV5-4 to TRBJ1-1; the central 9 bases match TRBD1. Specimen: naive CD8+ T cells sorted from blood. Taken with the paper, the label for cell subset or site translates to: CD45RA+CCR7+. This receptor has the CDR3 CASSIGGTGHEAFF. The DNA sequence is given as TGTGCCAGCAGCATTGGGGGGACAGGGCACGAAGCTTTCTTT. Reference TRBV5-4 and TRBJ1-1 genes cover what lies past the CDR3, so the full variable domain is ETGVTQSPTHLIKTRGQQVTLRCSSQSGHNTVSWYQQALGQGPQFIFQYYREEENGRGNFPPRFSGLQFPNYSSELNVNALELDDSALYLCASSIGGTGHEAFFGQGTRLTVV.